This TCR beta chain is drawn from a study of OX40 agonist ivuxolimab in advanced cancers. Assay: immunoSEQ multiplex PCR; the TCRdb copy retains only in-frame clones and omits some. The data show 70,000 to 80,000 clones, with about 89% seen just once and 5.5% to 6% held by the top ten. Turning to this clone: Antigen unknown.

Study-level findings and limits: Expansion of clones was among the lowest in partial responders at 0.1-3.0 mg/kg.

CDR3 length: 16 amino acids. Per the germline V gene, CDR1 is MRHNA and CDR2 is SNTAGT. The V end was cut by 0 bases, the J end by 0 bases, with 11 bases between. The clonotype originates from an adult with an advanced solid tumor such as melanoma, head and neck, liver or kidney cancer. The source material was CD4+ or CD8+ T cells sorted from blood, sampled in a trial of the OX40 agonist ivuxolimab. The rearrangement uses TRBV6-4 and TRBJ1-1; tentative D call: TRBD1 (5 bases). Here the CDR3 reads CASSDSEGPLNTEAFF. The CDR3 DNA follows: TGTGCCAGCAGTGACTCTGAGGGACCCTTGAACACTGAAGCTTTCTTT.